Below are 7 T cell receptor beta chains sequenced from a single sample in a study of PD-L1 blockade in urothelial cancer. Measured with immunoSEQ multiplex PCR; TCRdb has only the in-frame clones, and not every one. Seen here are under 45,000 clones, 82% observed once, and the top ten hold more than 15%. The sequencing here drew on PBMCs, taken around atezolizumab (anti-PD-L1) treatment. The receptors come from a man between 60 and 75 years old with urothelial cancer.

This chain connects TRBV6-1 to TRBJ2-3, with a weak D call TRBD1 (5 bases). There are 18 residues in the CDR3. Germline values: CDR1 MNHNS, CDR2 SASEGT. The V gene lost 0 bases and the J gene lost 1 base, with 17 bases spanning the gap. The CDR3 loop reads CASSEAVSGPRGTDTQYF. The CDR3 nucleotides read TGTGCCAGCAGTGAAGCAGTCTCCGGGCCCAGGGGCACAGATACGCAGTATTTT.

The gene calls are TRBV9 and TRBJ1-2, with D unclear. The CDR3 length is 15 residues. Trimming pared 0 bases from V and 1 base from J, leaving 10 bases between. Germline CDR1 SGDLS, CDR2 YYNGEE. Here the CDR3 DNA reads TGTGCCAGCAGCGTAGCTAGCGGGAGTAACTATGGCTACACCTTC. Encoded protein: CASSVASGSNYGYTF.

V and J are TRBV20-1 and TRBJ2-1; possibly TRBD1 for D (6 bases). The length of the CDR3 is 10 residues. Germline CDR1 is DFQATT and CDR2 is SNEGSKA (reference sequence). V was cut by 6 bases and J by 9 bases, with 9 bases left in between. The CDR3 loop is CSATGPEQFF. The CDR3 region has the DNA TGCAGTGCCACAGGGCCTGAGCAGTTCTTC.

The chain has TRBV4-1 and TRBJ2-3, with TRBD2 identical over 9 bases. The length of the CDR3 is 15 residues. Germline-derived CDR1 and CDR2 are MGHRA and YSYEKL. Trimming removed 3 bases from V and 4 bases from J; junction bases left unmatched: 5. CDR3 residues: CASSHRAGGPDTQYF. Written as DNA, the CDR3 is TGCGCCAGCAGCCACCGAGCGGGGGGTCCAGATACGCAGTATTTT.

This clone is a singleton in its sample. The chain carries TRBV7-2 and TRBJ1-2; D is possibly TRBD1 (6 bases). This CDR3 comprises 17 residues. CDR1 and CDR2 (germline): SGHTA, FQGNSA. The V end was cut by 2 bases, the J end by 4 bases, with 20 bases between. In nucleotides, the CDR3 is TGTGCCAGCAGCTTATTCTCTTCGGGGGGGCCGGGCTATGGCTACACCTTC. It yields the protein CASSLFSSGGPGYGYTF.

The chain recombines TRBV5-1 with TRBJ1-6; tentatively, D is TRBD1 (5 bases). Germline V lookup: CDR1 SGHRS, CDR2 YFSETQ. The CDR3 is 15 residues long. The V end lost 3 bases, the J end lost 2 bases, and 9 bases lay between the germline ends. This CDR3 is CASSSRVAYNSPLHF. The CDR3 nucleotides read TGCGCCAGCAGCTCCAGGGTTGCCTATAATTCACCCCTCCACTTT.

The V and J genes are TRBV27 and TRBJ2-1; D is perhaps TRBD1 (6 bases). V lost 8 bases and J lost 8, with 16 bases in between. The CDR3 extends over 13 amino acids. From germline, CDR1 is MNHEY and CDR2 SMNVEV (reference sequence). For the CDR3, the DNA is TGTGCCAGCGGACAGCAGGGTATCGATGAGCAGTTCTTC. Translation: CASGQQGIDEQFF.